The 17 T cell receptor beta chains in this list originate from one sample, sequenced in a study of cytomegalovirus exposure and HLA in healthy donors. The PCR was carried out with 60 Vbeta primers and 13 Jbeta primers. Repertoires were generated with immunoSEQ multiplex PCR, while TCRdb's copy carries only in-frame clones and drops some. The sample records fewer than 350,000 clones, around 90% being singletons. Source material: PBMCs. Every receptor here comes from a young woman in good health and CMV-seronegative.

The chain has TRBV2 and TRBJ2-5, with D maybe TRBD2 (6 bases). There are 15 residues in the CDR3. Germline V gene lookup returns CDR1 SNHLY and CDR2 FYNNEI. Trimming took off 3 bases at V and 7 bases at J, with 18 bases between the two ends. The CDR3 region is CASSEREASMVTQYF. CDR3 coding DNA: TGTGCCAGCAGTGAGAGGGAGGCCTCTATGGTGACCCAGTACTTC.

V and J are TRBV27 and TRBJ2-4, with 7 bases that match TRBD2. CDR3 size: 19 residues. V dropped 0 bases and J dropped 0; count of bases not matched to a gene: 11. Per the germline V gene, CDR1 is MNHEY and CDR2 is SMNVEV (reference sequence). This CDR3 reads CASSLSAGRGDLAKNIQYF. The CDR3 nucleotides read TGTGCCAGCAGTTTATCGGCCGGCCGGGGGGATTTAGCCAAAAACATTCAGTACTTC.

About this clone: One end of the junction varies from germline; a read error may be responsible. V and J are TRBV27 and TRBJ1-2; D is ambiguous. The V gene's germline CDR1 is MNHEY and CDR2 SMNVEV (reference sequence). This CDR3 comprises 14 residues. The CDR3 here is CTSSLSGSGNGYTF. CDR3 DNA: TGTACCAGCAGTTTATCGGGGTCCGGGAATGGCTACACCTTC.

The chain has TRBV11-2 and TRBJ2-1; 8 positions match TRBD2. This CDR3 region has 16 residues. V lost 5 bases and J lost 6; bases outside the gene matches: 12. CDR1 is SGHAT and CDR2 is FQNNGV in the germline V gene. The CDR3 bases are TGTGCCAGCAGCCCCGCGGTGACGGGGGGGTTCAATGAGCAGTTCTTC. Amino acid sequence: CASSPAVTGGFNEQFF.

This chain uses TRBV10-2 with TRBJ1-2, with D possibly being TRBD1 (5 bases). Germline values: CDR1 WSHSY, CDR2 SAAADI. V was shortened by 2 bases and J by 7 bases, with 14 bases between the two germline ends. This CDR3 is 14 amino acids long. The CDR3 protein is CASSEQDPRAGYTF. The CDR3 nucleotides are TGCGCCAGCAGTGAGCAGGACCCCAGGGCTGGCTACACCTTC.

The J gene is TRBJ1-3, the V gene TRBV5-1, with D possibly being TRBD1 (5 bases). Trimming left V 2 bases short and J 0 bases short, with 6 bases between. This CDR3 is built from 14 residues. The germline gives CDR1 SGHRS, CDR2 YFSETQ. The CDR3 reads CASSFDSSGNTIYF. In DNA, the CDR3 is TGCGCCAGCAGCTTCGACAGCTCTGGAAACACCATATATTTT.

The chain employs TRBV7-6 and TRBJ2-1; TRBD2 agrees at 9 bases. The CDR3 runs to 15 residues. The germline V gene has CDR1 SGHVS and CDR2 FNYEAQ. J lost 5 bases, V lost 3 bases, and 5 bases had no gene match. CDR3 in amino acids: CASSLGAGGNNEQFF. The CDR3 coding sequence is TGTGCCAGCAGCTTGGGGGCGGGGGGGAACAATGAGCAGTTCTTC.

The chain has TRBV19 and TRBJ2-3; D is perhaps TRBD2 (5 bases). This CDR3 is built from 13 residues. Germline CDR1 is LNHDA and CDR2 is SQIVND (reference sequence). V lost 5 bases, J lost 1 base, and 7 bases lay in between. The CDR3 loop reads CASSSAGTDTQYF. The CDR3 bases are TGTGCCAGTAGTTCAGCGGGCACAGATACGCAGTATTTT.

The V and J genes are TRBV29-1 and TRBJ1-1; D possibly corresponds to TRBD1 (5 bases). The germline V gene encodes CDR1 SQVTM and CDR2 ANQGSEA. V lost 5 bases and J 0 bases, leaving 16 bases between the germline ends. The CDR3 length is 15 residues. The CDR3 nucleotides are TGCAGCGTTATTCCAGGGCTGCAACTGAACACTGAAGCTTTCTTT. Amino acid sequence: CSVIPGLQLNTEAFF. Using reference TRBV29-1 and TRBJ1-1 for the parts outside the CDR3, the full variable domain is SAVISQKPSRDICQRGTSLTIQCQVDSQVTMMFWYRQQPGQSLTLIATANQGSEATYESGFVIDKFPISRPNLTFSTLTVSNMSPEDSSIYLCSVIPGLQLNTEAFFGQGTRLTVV.

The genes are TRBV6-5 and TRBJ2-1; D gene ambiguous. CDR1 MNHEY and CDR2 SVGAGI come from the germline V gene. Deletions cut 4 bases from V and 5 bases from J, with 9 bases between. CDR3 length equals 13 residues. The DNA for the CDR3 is TGTGCCAGCAGTTCCCTAACGCACAATGAGCAGTTCTTC. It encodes CASSSLTHNEQFF.

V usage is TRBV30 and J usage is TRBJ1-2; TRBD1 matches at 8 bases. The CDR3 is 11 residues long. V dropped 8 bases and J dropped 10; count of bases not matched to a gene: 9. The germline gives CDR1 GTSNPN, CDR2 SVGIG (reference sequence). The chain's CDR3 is CAGEQGDSYTF. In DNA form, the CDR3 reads TGTGCCGGTGAACAGGGGGACTCCTACACCTTC.

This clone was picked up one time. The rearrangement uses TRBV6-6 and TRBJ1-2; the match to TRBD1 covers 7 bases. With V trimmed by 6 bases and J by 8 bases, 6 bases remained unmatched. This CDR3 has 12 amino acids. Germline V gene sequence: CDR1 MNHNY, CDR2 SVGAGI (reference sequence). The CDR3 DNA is TGTGCCAGCAGCTATGGACAGGACGGCTACACCTTC. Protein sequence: CASSYGQDGYTF.

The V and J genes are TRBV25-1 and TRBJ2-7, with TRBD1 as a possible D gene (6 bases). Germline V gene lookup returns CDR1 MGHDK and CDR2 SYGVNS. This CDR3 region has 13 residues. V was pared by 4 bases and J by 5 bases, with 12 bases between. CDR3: CASSASDRNEQYF. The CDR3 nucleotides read TGTGCCAGCAGTGCCTCGGACAGAAACGAGCAGTACTTC.

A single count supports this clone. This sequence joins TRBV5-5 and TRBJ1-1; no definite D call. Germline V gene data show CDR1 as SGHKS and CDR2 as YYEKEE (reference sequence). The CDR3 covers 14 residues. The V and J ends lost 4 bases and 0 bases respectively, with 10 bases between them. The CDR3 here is CASSPPTVNTEAFF. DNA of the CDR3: TGTGCCAGCAGCCCACCTACAGTGAACACTGAAGCTTTCTTT.

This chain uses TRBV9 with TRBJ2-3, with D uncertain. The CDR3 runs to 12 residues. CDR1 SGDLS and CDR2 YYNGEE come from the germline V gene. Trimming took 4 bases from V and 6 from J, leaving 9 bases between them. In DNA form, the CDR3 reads TGTGCCAGCAGCTCCCTATCGGATACGCAGTATTTT. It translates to CASSSLSDTQYF.

The CDR3, as DNA: TGTGCCAGCACACCCGGCTCCTACAATGAGCAGTTCTTC. This codes for CASTPGSYNEQFF. The chain uses TRBV2 and TRBJ2-1; no clear D gene. Trimming shortened V by 7 bases and J by 0 bases, and 7 bases separated the two germline ends. The CDR3 runs 13 residues. Germline CDR1 SNHLY, CDR2 FYNNEI. Supplemented by reference TRBV2 and TRBJ2-1, the full variable domain reads EPEVTQTPSHQVTQMGQEVILRCVPISNHLYFYWYRQILGQKVEFLVSFYNNEISEKSEIFDDQFSVERPDGSNFTLKIRSTKLEDSAMYFCASTPGSYNEQFFGPGTRLTVL.

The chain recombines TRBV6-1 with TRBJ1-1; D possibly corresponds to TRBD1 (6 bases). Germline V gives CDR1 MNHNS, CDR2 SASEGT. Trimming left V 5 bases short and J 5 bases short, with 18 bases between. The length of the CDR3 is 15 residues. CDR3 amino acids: CASSFKQGVGTEAFF. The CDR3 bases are TGTGCCAGCAGTTTTAAACAGGGTGTAGGTACTGAAGCTTTCTTT.